This entry lists 7 T cell receptor beta chains sequenced from one sample in a study of T-cell reconstitution after alpha-beta-depleted transplantation in children. Unique molecular identifiers were incorporated into the prepared TCRbeta library. In TCRdb, the PCR reads were re-called with MiXCR into one record per CDR3 protein. The sample consists of hundreds of thousands of distinct CDR3 sequences, 20% to 30% of them appearing once. The source was PBMCs, mostly from graft donor cells, collected 360 days after TCRalphabeta/CD19-depleted stem cell transplant. These receptors came from a female patient aged 2 to 10 who had a stem cell transplant for congenital amegakaryocytic thrombocytopenia, so the T cells may come from the graft donor.

There are a few counts of this clonotype. This chain joins TRBV6-2 or TRBV6-3 and TRBJ1-5; D uncertain. The germline V and J ends were trimmed by 6 bases and 1 base, with 10 bases remaining between them. The CDR3 extends over 14 amino acids. Per germline, CDR1 MNHEY and CDR2 SVGEGT. For the CDR3, the DNA is TGTGCCAGCAGAAACCAGAGAAGCAATCAGCCCCAGCATTTT. Its protein is CASRNQRSNQPQHF.

The J gene is TRBJ2-5, the V gene TRBV5-1, with 13 bases identical to TRBD2. The CDR3 runs to 16 residues. Trimming cost V 4 bases and J 5 bases; bases outside gene matches: 8. Germline V gives CDR1 SGHRS, CDR2 YFSETQ. The CDR3 DNA reads TGCGCCAGCAGCAATCAACTGACTAGCGGGGGGGAGACCCAGTACTTC. Translating it yields CASSNQLTSGGETQYF.

V and J are TRBV6-5 and TRBJ1-2, with D unclear. The CDR3 loop spans 13 amino acids. Germline CDR1 MNHEY, CDR2 SVGAGI. Trimming removed 6 bases at V and 7 bases at J, with 15 bases between. In nucleotides, the CDR3 is TGTGCCAGCAGGCGGACCGTCCCGGGTGGCTACACCTTC. This sequence encodes CASRRTVPGGYTF.

This clonotype appeared a few times. The V call is TRBV12-3 or TRBV12-4, the J call TRBJ1-2; D is possibly TRBD1 (6 bases). V was pared by 6 bases and J by 0 bases, with 14 bases between. CDR3 length: 15 amino acids. CDR3 amino acids: CASSLTGRANYGYTF. The CDR3 DNA sequence: TGTGCCAGCAGCCTAACAGGGCGCGCTAACTATGGCTACACCTTC.

V and J are TRBV20-1 and TRBJ2-7; no definite D call. Germline CDR1 and CDR2: DFQATT and SNEGSKA (reference sequence). V was shortened by 6 bases and J by 7 bases, with 10 bases between the two germline ends. The CDR3 has 10 residues. The CDR3 sequence is CSAAFGEQYF. CDR3 in DNA: TGCAGTGCCGCCTTTGGGGAGCAGTACTTC.

V and J are TRBV28 and TRBJ2-7, with unresolved D. Germline CDR1 MDHEN, CDR2 SYDVKM. V dropped 5 bases and J dropped 1 base, with 6 bases sitting between them. This CDR3 has 12 amino acids. The CDR3 sequence: CASSELSYEQYF. The CDR3 nucleotides read TGTGCCAGCAGTGAGCTGTCCTACGAGCAGTACTTC.

This clonotype came up many times. The CDR3 sequence is CASSLGAGELFF. The CDR3 bases are TGTGCCAGCAGCTTAGGGGCCGGGGAGCTGTTTTTT. The chain has TRBV7-8 and TRBJ2-2; D unclear. This CDR3 comprises 12 residues. Germline-derived CDR1 and CDR2 are SGHVS and FQNEAQ. V was shortened by 1 base and J by 6 bases, with 3 bases between the two germline ends.